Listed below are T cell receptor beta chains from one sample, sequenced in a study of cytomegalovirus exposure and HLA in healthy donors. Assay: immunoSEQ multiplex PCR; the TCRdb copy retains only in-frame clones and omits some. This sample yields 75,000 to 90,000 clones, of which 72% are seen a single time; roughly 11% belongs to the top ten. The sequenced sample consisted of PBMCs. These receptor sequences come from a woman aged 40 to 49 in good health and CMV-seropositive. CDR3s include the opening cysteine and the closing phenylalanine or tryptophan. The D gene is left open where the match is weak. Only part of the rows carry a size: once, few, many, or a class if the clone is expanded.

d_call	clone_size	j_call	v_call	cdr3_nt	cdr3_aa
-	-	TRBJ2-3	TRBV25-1	TGTGCCAGCAGTTCCACAGGGTTGGGCACAGATACGCAGTATTTT	CASSSTGLGTDTQYF
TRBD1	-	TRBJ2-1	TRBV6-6	TGTGCCAGCAGTTACTCTGGGACAGACCACAATGAGCAGTTCTTC	CASSYSGTDHNEQFF
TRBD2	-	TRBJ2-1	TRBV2	TGTGCCAGCAGGGGAGCGACTAGCGGGAGATCTTCGGCCGGGCAGTTCTTC	CASRGATSGRSSAGQFF
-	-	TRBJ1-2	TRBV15	TGTGCCACCAGCAGAGAACCGGACAGTGTCTATGGCTACACCTTC	CATSREPDSVYGYTF
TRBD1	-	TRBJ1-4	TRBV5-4	TGTGCCAGCAGCTTACAGGGGGCGGCTGAAAAACTGTTTTTT	CASSLQGAAEKLFF
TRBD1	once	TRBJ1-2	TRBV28	TGTGCCAGCAGTCTTGACGGGACAGTAAATGGCTACACCTTC	CASSLDGTVNGYTF
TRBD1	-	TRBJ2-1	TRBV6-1	TGTGCCAGCAGTGCCGGGACAGGGTACAAGGATGAGCAGTTCTTC	CASSAGTGYKDEQFF
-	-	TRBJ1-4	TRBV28	TGTGCCAGCAGTTTATCAGGGAATCGTGAAAAACTGTTTTTT	CASSLSGNREKLFF
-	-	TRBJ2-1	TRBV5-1	TGCGCCAGCAGCTACCCCGGGACATCTGAGCAGTTCTTC	CASSYPGTSEQFF
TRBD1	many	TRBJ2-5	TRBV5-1	TGCGCCAGCAGCGTTACCGGGACAGGGGTGGAGACCCAGTACTTC	CASSVTGTGVETQYF
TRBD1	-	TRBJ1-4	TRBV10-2	TGCGCCAGCTTTCCGGGACAGGGGTCGAATGAAAAACTGTTTTTT	CASFPGQGSNEKLFF
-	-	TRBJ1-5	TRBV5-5	TGTGCCAGCAGCTTAACAGCCTATAGCAATCAGCCCCAGCATTTT	CASSLTAYSNQPQHF
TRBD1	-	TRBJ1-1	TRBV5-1	TGCGCCAGCAGCCCAGATGCGACAGGGGTCACTGAAGCTTTCTTT	CASSPDATGVTEAFF
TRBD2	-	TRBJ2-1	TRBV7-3	TGTGCCAGCAGCCCTGACGGGGGGGGAATCAAGTTCTTC	CASSPDGGGIKFF
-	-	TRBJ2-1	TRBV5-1	TGCGCCACCAGCGACCTGCACTACGGGGGAGATATGAATGAGCAGTTCTTC	CATSDLHYGGDMNEQFF
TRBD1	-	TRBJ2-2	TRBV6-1	TGTGCCAGCAGTGAAGTTGCAGGGGGCAACACCGGGGAGCTGTTTTTT	CASSEVAGGNTGELFF
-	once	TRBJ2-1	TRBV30	TGTGCCTGGCAGGTATACTACAATGAGCAGTTCTTC	CAWQVYYNEQFF
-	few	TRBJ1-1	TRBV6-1	TGTGCCAGCAGTGAAAGGGCAGGGCCCACTGAAGCTTTCTTT	CASSERAGPTEAFF
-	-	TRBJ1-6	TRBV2	TGTGCCAGCAGTCCACAGGGATCCCGCGGCTATTCACCCCTCCACTTT	CASSPQGSRGYSPLHF
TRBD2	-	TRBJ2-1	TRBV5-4	TGTGCCAGCAGCTTGGCCTCTAGCGGGAGTAGGGAGCAGTTCTTC	CASSLASSGSREQFF
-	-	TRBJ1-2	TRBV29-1	TGCAGCGTGTTACCGTTGAGGGGAGGCTATGGCTACCCCTTC	CSVLPLRGGYGYPF
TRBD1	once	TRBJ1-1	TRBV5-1	TGCGCCAGCAGCATGACAGGGGGTGGGCACACTGAAGCTTTCTTT	CASSMTGGGHTEAFF
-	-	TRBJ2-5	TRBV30	TGTGCCTGGAGTGGGGCAGTTCAAGAGACCCAGTACTTC	CAWSGAVQETQYF
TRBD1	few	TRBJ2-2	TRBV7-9	TGTTCCAGCAGCTTAGGTGTAGGGGGCGTCACCGGGGAGCTGTTTTTT	CSSSLGVGGVTGELFF
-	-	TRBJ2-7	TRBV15	TGTGCCACCAGCAGAGATACCTCCGCAGGGGATTTTTCCTACGAGCAGTACTTC	CATSRDTSAGDFSYEQYF
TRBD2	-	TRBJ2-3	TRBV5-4	TGTGCCAGCAGTTCGATGACTAGCGGACCCACAGATACGCAGTATTTT	CASSSMTSGPTDTQYF
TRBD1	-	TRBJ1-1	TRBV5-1	TGCGCCAGCAGCATCGGACAGGGGAGCACTGAAGCTTTCTTT	CASSIGQGSTEAFF
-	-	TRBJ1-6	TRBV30	TGTGCCTGGACGTGGGGGCCGGCACCCCTCCACTTT	CAWTWGPAPLHF
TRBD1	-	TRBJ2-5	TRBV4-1	TGCGCCAGCAGCCAAGAGGCAGGGGGAGAGACCCAGTACTTC	CASSQEAGGETQYF
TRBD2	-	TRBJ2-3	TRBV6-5	TGTGCCAGCAGTACTTGGACTAGCGGGCGCGATACGCAGTATTTT	CASSTWTSGRDTQYF
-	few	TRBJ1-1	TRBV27	TGTGCCAGCAGTATGATCAGGGAGGGCAGCACTGAAGCTTTCTTT	CASSMIREGSTEAFF
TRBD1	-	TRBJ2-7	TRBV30	TGTGCCTGGAGTGTAAAGGATTCGGGACAGGGGTACGAGCAGTACTTC	CAWSVKDSGQGYEQYF
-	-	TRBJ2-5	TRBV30	TGTGCCTGGAGCTCATATGGCTTGGGGGGGACCCAGTACTTC	CAWSSYGLGGTQYF
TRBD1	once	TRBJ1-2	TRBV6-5	TGTGCCAGCAGCCTGATAGGACAGGGCAACGGCTACACCTTC	CASSLIGQGNGYTF
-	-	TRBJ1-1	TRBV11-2	TGTGCCAGCAGCTTAGACCTGACAGGAGGTGAAGCTTTCTTT	CASSLDLTGGEAFF
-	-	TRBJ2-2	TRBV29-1	TGCAGCGTTGACGGGTCCAACACCGGGGAGCTGTTTTTT	CSVDGSNTGELFF
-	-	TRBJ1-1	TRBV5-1	TGCGCCAGCAGCCAAGACACTGGGAACACTGAAGCTTTCTTT	CASSQDTGNTEAFF
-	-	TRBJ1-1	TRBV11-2	TGTGCCAGCAGCCTAGTGGAGGGGCGGTACACTGAAGCTTTCTTT	CASSLVEGRYTEAFF
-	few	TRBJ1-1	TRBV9	TGTGCCAGCAGTACGGGACAGAACACTGAAGCTTTCTTT	CASSTGQNTEAFF
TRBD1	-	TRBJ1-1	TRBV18	TGTGCCAGCTCAAAACGCCAGGGGGGTGGCACTGAAGCTTTCTTT	CASSKRQGGGTEAFF